Listed below are T cell receptor beta chains from one sample, sequenced in a study of T cells after yellow fever vaccination. TCRdb re-called the 5' RACE reads with MiXCR, one entry per CDR3 protein. Among hundreds of thousands of distinct CDR3 sequences, over 4.5% were seen once, and the ten largest hold 3% to 4%. Sequenced here: CD4+ T cells sorted from PBMCs, sampled on the day of the yellow fever booster vaccination. The source of these receptors is a man between 18 and 29 years old who received the YFV17D yellow fever vaccine. The CDR3 runs from the conserved cysteine through the conserved F or W. The order of the fields is V gene, D gene, clone size, J gene, CDR3 protein, CDR3 DNA. A D gene is named only where the DNA matches it firmly. Not all rows give a size; the values are once, few, many and, for expanded clones, a class.

TRBV4-2,.,.,TRBJ2-1,CASSPEGVGGPGNEQFF,TGTGCCAGCAGCCCCGAGGGGGTCGGGGGGCCGGGGAATGAGCAGTTCTTC
TRBV7-9,TRBD1,many,TRBJ2-3,CASSSSGTGRSDTQYF,TGTGCCAGCAGCTCTTCCGGGACAGGCCGTTCAGATACGCAGTATTTT
TRBV12-3/TRBV12-4,TRBD2,.,TRBJ2-1,CASSPRGSGGVGEQFF,TGTGCCAGCAGTCCGCGGGGGAGCGGGGGGGTCGGTGAGCAGTTCTTC
TRBV6-6,TRBD1,few,TRBJ2-1,CASSYRWDRGGLRSYNEQFF,TGTGCCAGCAGTTACAGGTGGGACAGGGGAGGGTTGCGGTCCTACAATGAGCAGTTCTTC
TRBV5-1,.,few,TRBJ2-2,CASSSFPQGNGELFF,TGCGCCAGCAGCTCGTTCCCTCAGGGTAACGGGGAGCTGTTTTTT
TRBV7-9,.,.,TRBJ1-1,CASSKDGGGEAFF,TGTGCCAGCAGCAAGGACGGAGGTGGTGAAGCTTTCTTT
TRBV7-9,TRBD1,few,TRBJ1-1,CASSHPGRGRLNTEAFF,TGTGCCAGCAGTCACCCCGGGAGGGGGCGACTGAACACTGAAGCTTTCTTT
TRBV10-3,.,many,TRBJ2-1,CAIKARDLENNEQFF,TGTGCCATCAAGGCCAGGGACTTGGAGAACAATGAGCAGTTCTTC
TRBV7-2,.,few,TRBJ2-1,CASSLRSNEQFF,TGTGCCAGCAGCCTTAGAAGCAATGAGCAGTTCTTC
TRBV20-1,TRBD1,few,TRBJ1-2,CSANDRGRGGVDGYTF,TGCAGTGCGAATGACAGGGGGCGCGGAGGGGTTGATGGCTACACCTTC
TRBV19,.,few,TRBJ2-3,CASSILAQDTQYF,TGTGCCAGTAGTATATTAGCGCAGGATACGCAGTATTTT
TRBV18,.,few,TRBJ2-5,CASSPTGEETQYF,TGTGCCAGCTCACCAACCGGGGAAGAGACCCAGTACTTC
TRBV25-1,.,few,TRBJ1-2,CASSPPGRFYGYTF,TGTGCCAGCAGTCCTCCGGGACGGTTCTATGGCTACACCTTC
TRBV7-9,TRBD2,many,TRBJ2-1,CASSFSLAGGLQGSGEQFF,TGTGCCAGCAGCTTTTCCCTAGCGGGGGGCCTTCAAGGCTCGGGCGAGCAGTTCTTC
TRBV12-3/TRBV12-4,.,many,TRBJ1-6,CATAKRSGSYNSPLHF,TGTGCCACCGCGAAGAGGTCGGGATCCTATAATTCACCCCTCCACTTT
TRBV11-2,.,few,TRBJ2-7,CASTPLVGATSSYEQYF,TGTGCCAGCACTCCCCTAGTAGGGGCTACAAGCTCCTACGAGCAGTACTTC
TRBV12-5,.,.,TRBJ1-2,CASGSREGQPESYGYTF,TGTGCTAGTGGTTCCCGAGAGGGACAACCGGAGTCCTATGGCTACACCTTC
TRBV4-3,TRBD2,.,TRBJ2-3,CASSPLRGGADTQYF,TGCGCCAGCAGCCCCCTTCGGGGGGGCGCAGATACGCAGTATTTT
TRBV6-6,.,.,TRBJ1-1,CASSPRVYGGTEAFF,TGTGCCAGCAGCCCCCGTGTGTACGGGGGCACTGAAGCTTTCTTT
TRBV24-1,.,few,TRBJ1-5,CATSVTGYQPQHF,TGTGCCACCAGTGTAACAGGGTATCAGCCCCAGCATTTT
TRBV18,.,many,TRBJ2-1,CASSPPGGNEQFF,TGTGCCAGCTCACCACCGGGTGGCAATGAGCAGTTCTTC
TRBV5-1,.,.,TRBJ2-3,CASSVGDGSDTQYF,TGCGCCAGCAGCGTGGGGGACGGATCAGATACGCAGTATTTT
TRBV11-2,TRBD2,.,TRBJ2-3,CASSLGLRGGRSDTQYF,TGTGCCAGCAGCTTAGGTCTGCGGGGGGGCCGCTCAGATACGCAGTATTTT
TRBV5-1,.,many,TRBJ2-2,CASMVATNTGELFF,TGCGCCAGCATGGTGGCGACGAACACCGGGGAGCTGTTTTTT
TRBV27,.,.,TRBJ1-6,CASSLTSTSGLRGSPLHF,TGTGCCAGCAGTTTAACCTCAACCTCGGGATTGAGGGGATCACCCCTCCACTTT
TRBV11-2,TRBD1,.,TRBJ2-2,CASLAGGFTGELFF,TGTGCCAGCTTGGCAGGGGGCTTCACCGGGGAGCTGTTTTTT
TRBV7-2,.,few,TRBJ1-2,CASSLAPGGNYGYTF,TGTGCCAGCAGCTTAGCCCCTGGCGGGAACTATGGCTACACCTTC
TRBV7-2,.,many,TRBJ2-2,CASSHGPLGTGELFF,TGTGCCAGCAGCCACGGGCCTCTAGGCACCGGGGAGCTGTTTTTT
TRBV9,.,few,TRBJ2-4,CASSVAGDRLAKNIQYF,TGTGCCAGCAGCGTAGCCGGGGACCGCCTAGCCAAAAACATTCAGTACTTC
TRBV27,.,.,TRBJ2-3,CASSLQTSTDTQYF,TGTGCCAGCAGTTTGCAGACTAGCACAGATACGCAGTATTTT
TRBV5-1,.,.,TRBJ2-1,CASSLRAGEPYNEQFF,TGCGCCAGCAGCTTGAGGGCAGGGGAACCCTACAATGAGCAGTTCTTC
TRBV15,.,.,TRBJ1-5,CATSSTRAGQPQHF,TGTGCCACCAGCAGTACCAGGGCTGGGCAGCCCCAGCATTTT
TRBV6-5,TRBD2,many,TRBJ2-3,CASSYFSASGVLDTQYF,TGTGCCAGCAGTTACTTCTCCGCTAGCGGGGTACTTGATACGCAGTATTTT
TRBV10-3,.,few,TRBJ1-6,CAISDGGRSPLHF,TGTGCCATCAGTGATGGGGGTCGCTCACCCCTCCACTTT
TRBV10-3,.,.,TRBJ2-5,CAISESVGIETQYF,TGTGCCATCAGTGAGTCGGTCGGGATAGAGACCCAGTACTTC